This T cell receptor (beta chain) was sequenced for a study of T cells of healthy individuals. Germline V gene lookup returns CDR1 SGHTA and CDR2 FQGNSA. The CDR3 is 14 residues long. Unmatched junction bases numbered 3, after V lost 5 bases and J lost 5 bases. TCRdb re-analysed the 5' RACE reads in MiXCR, keeping a single row per CDR3 protein. Of nearly 100,000 distinct CDR3 sequences in the sample, roughly 18% are singletons; the top ten hold over 5%. This receptor was obtained from a human donor in good health. The chain has TRBV7-2 and TRBJ2-3, with TRBD2 matching 11 bases. The chain's CDR3 is CASSITSGGDTQYF. In DNA, the CDR3 is TGTGCCAGCAGCATTACTAGCGGGGGAGATACGCAGTATTTT.